The present T cell receptor beta chain was sequenced within a study of blood T cells in healthy people across ages. Healthy Russian Caucasian donors spanned ages about 6 to 90 years. Trimming took 5 bases from V and 4 from J, leaving 13 bases between them. The CDR3 runs to 13 residues. Germline V CDR1 and CDR2: DFQATT, SNEGSKA (reference sequence). A J-beta primer mix and a sample-barcoded 5' primer were used in a second PCR of roughly 7 to 12 cycles. A 12-random-nucleotide template-switch adaptor tagged each cDNA molecule. TCRdb reanalysed the 5' RACE reads using MiXCR and keeps one entry per CDR3 protein. This table has about 730,000 distinct CDR3 sequences, roughly two fifths appearing once.

The source material was blood. The receptor comes from a woman aged 55-70 years in good health. The chain carries TRBV20-1 and TRBJ2-3; a weak D match, TRBD2 (6 bases). CDR3 sequence reads: CSACRLGSDTQYF. Written as DNA, the CDR3 is TGCAGTGCTTGTAGACTAGGCTCAGATACGCAGTATTTT.